Following are 25 T cell receptor beta chains from one sample sequenced in a study of vaccination and CD4 T cells after COVID-19. Which antigens these TCRs recognize remains unknown. At the Johns Hopkins FTIC core, DNA taken from cultured CD4+ T cells was sequenced by way of the Oncomine TCR Beta short-read assay. TCRdb ran MiXCR on the PCR reads and lists one entry per CDR3 protein. The sample holds fewer than 10,000 distinct CDR3 sequences; 45% to 65% are singletons and the top ten take about a sixth. Indicated treatment: 10-day PBMC culture with coronavirus spike peptide pools or control peptides (ViraFEST assay). The sample was CD4+ T cells from blood, cultured in vitro. The receptors shown here come from a human donor who had recovered from COVID-19.

V usage is TRBV7-9 and J usage is TRBJ2-1; D perhaps matches TRBD2 (7 bases). Trimming stripped 5 bases from V and 6 bases from J, with 17 bases between. Germline loops: CDR1 SEHNR, CDR2 FQNEAQ (reference sequence). The CDR3 is 15 amino acids. CDR3 sequence: CASSNRGGAVNEQFF. The DNA for the CDR3 is TGTGCCAGCAGCAACAGAGGGGGGGCGGTCAATGAGCAGTTCTTC.

The chain couples TRBV20-1 to TRBJ2-1, with 10 bases identical to TRBD2. Germline trimming cut 0 bases from V and 13 bases from J; bases unmatched to any gene: 12. Germline V lookup: CDR1 DFQATT, CDR2 SNEGSKA (reference sequence). The CDR3 totals 15 residues. CDR3 bases: TGCAGTGCTAGAGATGCGGCTAGCGGGAGAGAAAGTCAGTTCTTC. Protein: CSARDAASGRESQFF.

The chain employs TRBV27 and TRBJ1-1; D is ambiguous. The CDR3 has 16 amino acids. The V end lost 5 bases, the J end lost 4 bases, and 20 bases lay between the germline ends. Germline CDR1 MNHEY, CDR2 SMNVEV (reference sequence). CDR3 nucleotides: TGTGCCAGCAGTAGACGGAGGGTCCCAGTGGGCACTGAAGCTTTCTTT. Protein sequence: CASSRRRVPVGTEAFF.

This chain connects TRBV19 to TRBJ1-1, with D maybe TRBD1 (5 bases). Germline loops: CDR1 LNHDA, CDR2 SQIVND (reference sequence). The length of the CDR3 is 15 residues. V shed 1 base and J shed 1 base, with 10 bases lying between them. The CDR3 spells CASSIGPGRNTEAFF. DNA of the CDR3: TGTGCCAGTAGTATAGGCCCAGGGAGGAACACTGAAGCTTTCTTT.

The chain carries TRBV7-9 and TRBJ1-1; TRBD1 might be the D (6 bases). Germline CDR1 SEHNR, CDR2 FQNEAQ (reference sequence). V lost 1 base, J lost 0 bases, and 6 bases lay in between. The CDR3 is 14 residues long. Here the CDR3 reads CASSLGGLNTEAFF. The CDR3 region has the DNA TGTGCCAGCAGCTTAGGGGGGCTGAACACTGAAGCTTTCTTT.

This clonotype has just a few counts. The chain recombines TRBV19 with TRBJ1-5; TRBD1 matches at 8 bases. The ends lost 3 bases at V and 7 bases at J; junction bases unmatched: 5. The CDR3 consists of 14 residues. Germline assignment: CDR1 LNHDA and CDR2 SQIVND (reference sequence). This CDR3 reads CASSIRQGWQPQHF. CDR3 bases: TGTGCCAGTAGTATCCGACAGGGGTGGCAGCCCCAGCATTTT.

J is TRBJ1-1 and V is TRBV12-3 or TRBV12-4; D call uncertain. V shed 7 bases and J shed 4 bases, with 19 bases lying between them. The CDR3 runs to 15 residues. The CDR3 bases are TGTGCCAGCACCTTGAACCACCACGAGGGCACTGAAGCTTTCTTT. Its protein is CASTLNHHEGTEAFF.

The chain carries TRBV6-1 and TRBJ1-1; D is unclear. The CDR3 runs to 13 residues. V gave up 8 bases and J gave up 3 bases, with 13 bases separating them. Germline-derived CDR1 and CDR2 are MNHNS and SASEGT. The CDR3 sequence: CASLGPADTEAFF. CDR3 in DNA: TGTGCCAGCCTCGGTCCGGCAGACACTGAAGCTTTCTTT.

The gene calls are TRBV7-2 and TRBJ1-2; unclear D gene. CDR3 length: 14 amino acids. Between the trimmed V and J ends, which lost 1 base and 5 bases, there was a span of 11 bases. Looked up from germline, CDR1 is SGHTA and CDR2 is FQGNSA. The DNA of the CDR3 is TGTGCCAGCAGCTTAGTTGGGGTTGGGTATGGCTACACCTTC. Amino acid sequence: CASSLVGVGYGYTF.

The chain is built from TRBV6-1 and TRBJ2-7; a weak D match, TRBD1 (7 bases). The CDR3 is 15 amino acids. V gave up 6 bases and J gave up 2 bases, with 17 bases separating them. Germline CDR1 and CDR2: MNHNS and SASEGT. CDR3 residues: CASSPRGQGAYEQYF. CDR3 sequence (DNA): TGTGCCAGCAGCCCCCGGGGGCAGGGGGCCTACGAGCAGTACTTC.

The chain has TRBV7-8 and TRBJ2-7, with 7 bases identical to TRBD1. The V segment lost 6 bases and the J segment 2 bases; nucleotides outside the gene matches: 4. This CDR3 is built from 13 residues. The germline gives CDR1 SGHVS, CDR2 FQNEAQ. The CDR3 DNA reads TGTGCCAGCAGTCGTGACAGGGCCTACGAGCAGTACTTC. Residues: CASSRDRAYEQYF.

In its sample, this clonotype was seen once. V and J are TRBV20-1 and TRBJ2-5, with D possibly TRBD2 on 6 matching bases. In germline, CDR1 is DFQATT, CDR2 SNEGSKA (reference sequence). V lost 7 bases and J 1 base, leaving 13 bases between the germline ends. The CDR3 has 13 residues. The CDR3 region has the DNA TGCAGTGTTAGGGCGGGGAGCCAAGAGACCCAGTACTTC. Encoded protein: CSVRAGSQETQYF.

The chain is built from TRBV6-1 and TRBJ2-5; D is perhaps TRBD1 or TRBD2 (7 bases each). V lost 5 bases to trimming and J lost 0 bases, with 22 bases between them. The CDR3 sequence is 18 residues long. Germline CDR1 is MNHNS and CDR2 is SASEGT. CDR3 coding DNA: TGTGCCAGCAGTCCCCGACAGGGAGGGGGGTGGTACCAAGAGACCCAGTACTTC. Its protein product is CASSPRQGGGWYQETQYF.

The chain is built from TRBV20-1 and TRBJ2-4; 7 nucleotides line up with TRBD1. This CDR3 has 17 residues. Germline loops: CDR1 DFQATT, CDR2 SNEGSKA (reference sequence). Germline trimming cut 3 bases from V and 2 bases from J; bases unmatched to any gene: 13. CDR3 protein: CSASQRQGVLTKNIQYF. The CDR3 DNA reads as TGCAGTGCTAGTCAACGCCAGGGGGTCCTAACCAAAAACATTCAGTACTTC.

This chain joins TRBV7-9 and TRBJ2-5; D may correspond to TRBD1 or TRBD2 (5 bases each). The V and J ends lost 2 bases and 5 bases respectively, with 12 bases between them. The germline gives CDR1 SEHNR, CDR2 FQNEAQ (reference sequence). CDR3 length equals 14 residues. The CDR3 is CASSLTGPGETQYF. The CDR3 DNA is TGTGCCAGCAGCTTAACGGGACCGGGGGAGACCCAGTACTTC.

The rearrangement uses TRBV19 and TRBJ2-7; TRBD1 aligns across 8 bases. The CDR3 length is 14 residues. Per germline, CDR1 LNHDA and CDR2 SQIVND (reference sequence). The J segment lost 1 base and the V segment lost 10 bases, leaving 9 bases of the junction unmatched. CDR3 sequence: CATTSDRASYEQYF. DNA for the CDR3: TGTGCCACTACCTCGGACAGGGCATCCTACGAGCAGTACTTC.

CDR3 sequence (DNA): TGCGCCAGCAGCTCGGAGACCATTCCAAGCTCCTACGAGCAGTACTTC. Amino acids: CASSSETIPSSYEQYF. The gene calls are TRBV5-1 and TRBJ2-7, with no clear D. Germline V gene lookup returns CDR1 SGHRS and CDR2 YFSETQ. This CDR3 is 16 amino acids long. V lost 3 bases and J 0 bases, leaving 16 bases between the germline ends.

The sample holds a few counts of this clonotype. V gene TRBV20-1 combines with J gene TRBJ2-7; D perhaps matches TRBD2 (6 bases). CDR1 DFQATT and CDR2 SNEGSKA come from the germline V gene (reference sequence). The germline V and J ends were trimmed by 3 bases and 4 bases, with 10 bases remaining between them. The CDR3 is 12 amino acids. CDR3: CSASPREYEQYF. CDR3 in DNA: TGCAGTGCTAGTCCTCGGGAGTACGAGCAGTACTTC.

For this clonotype: An end of the junction does not agree with germline; a read error may underlie this. The chain recombines TRBV6-1 with TRBJ2-7; D is uncertain. Germline V gene data show CDR1 as MNHNS and CDR2 as SASEGT. This CDR3 is 17 amino acids long. CDR3 nucleotides: TGTGCCAGCAGTGAAGCTTCAGGTATGAGCCGCTGGAACGAGCAATACTTC. As protein: CASSEASGMSRWNEQYF.

The table lists this clonotype with a few counts. V gene TRBV29-1 combines with J gene TRBJ1-1; D possibly corresponds to TRBD1 (5 bases). CDR3 length: 12 residues. CDR1 and CDR2 from the germline V gene are SQVTM and ANQGSEA. Deletions cut 4 bases from V and 4 bases from J, with 10 bases between. CDR3 in amino acids: CSVGGAATEAFF. The CDR3 DNA reads TGCAGCGTTGGAGGGGCAGCCACTGAAGCTTTCTTT. Looking up the rest from reference TRBV29-1 and TRBJ1-1 gives the full variable domain: SAVISQKPSRDICQRGTSLTIQCQVDSQVTMMFWYRQQPGQSLTLIATANQGSEATYESGFVIDKFPISRPNLTFSTLTVSNMSPEDSSIYLCSVGGAATEAFFGQGTRLTVV.

This clonotype has just a few counts. A read error may account for a junction end that differs from germline. The rearrangement links TRBV7-2 to TRBJ2-1, with TRBD2 as a possible D gene (7 bases). CDR1 and CDR2 (germline): SGHTA, FQGNSA. CDR3 length equals 14 residues. CDR3 amino acids: CASSLGGAQNEQFF. As DNA, the CDR3 is TGTGCTAGCAGCTTAGGGGGGGCGCAGAATGAGCAGTTCTTC.

V is TRBV6-2 or TRBV6-3 and J is TRBJ2-2; a possible D gene is TRBD1 (6 bases). Germline V lookup: CDR1 MNHEY, CDR2 SVGEGT. Trimming left V 7 bases short and J 2 bases short, with 17 bases between. CDR3 length equals 16 residues. The CDR3 DNA sequence: TGTGCCAGCAAAGAATGGTCGACAGGTAACACCGGGGAGCTGTTTTTT. The encoded protein is CASKEWSTGNTGELFF.

This clonotype has more than one count but fewer than ten. The chain carries TRBV18 and TRBJ1-1, with D uncertain. Trimming left V 3 bases short and J 1 base short, with 12 bases between. Germline CDR1 KGHSH, CDR2 LQKENI. This CDR3 has 15 amino acids. CDR3 in amino acids: CASSPLTDGNTEAFF. As DNA, the CDR3 is TGTGCCAGCTCACCTCTTACGGACGGGAACACTGAAGCTTTCTTT.

The V call is TRBV5-1, the J call TRBJ2-7; 8 bases align to TRBD1. J gave up 8 bases and V 3 bases, and 10 bases lay outside the gene matches. The germline gives CDR1 SGHRS, CDR2 YFSETQ. The CDR3 runs 14 residues. The CDR3 nucleotides are TGCGCCAGCAGCTCTACCTATGCAGGGGGCAAGCAGTACTTC. It is translated as CASSSTYAGGKQYF.

This sequence joins TRBV6-1 and TRBJ2-2; no clear D gene. The ends were cut back, 7 bases at V and 5 bases at J, with 5 bases in the middle. CDR3 length: 11 amino acids. Per the germline V gene, CDR1 is MNHNS and CDR2 is SASEGT. The CDR3 loop reads CASTETGELFF. CDR3 bases: TGTGCCAGCACGGAAACCGGGGAGCTGTTTTTT.